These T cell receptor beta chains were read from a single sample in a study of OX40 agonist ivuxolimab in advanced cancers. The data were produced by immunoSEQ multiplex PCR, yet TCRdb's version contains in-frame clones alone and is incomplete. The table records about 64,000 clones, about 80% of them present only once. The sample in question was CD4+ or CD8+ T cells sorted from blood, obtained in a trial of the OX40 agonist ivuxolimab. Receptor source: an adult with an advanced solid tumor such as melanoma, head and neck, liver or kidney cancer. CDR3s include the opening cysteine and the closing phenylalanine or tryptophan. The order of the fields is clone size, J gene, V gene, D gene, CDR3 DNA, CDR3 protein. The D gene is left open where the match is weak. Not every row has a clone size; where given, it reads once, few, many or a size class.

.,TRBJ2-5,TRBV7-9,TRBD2,TGTGCCAGCAGCCCGAGCAGTCGGGGGGGCCCCAGAGAGACCCAGTACTTC,CASSPSSRGGPRETQYF
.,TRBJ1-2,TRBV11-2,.,TGTGCCAGCAGCTTAGGGTTTGGCTATGGCTACACCTTC,CASSLGFGYGYTF
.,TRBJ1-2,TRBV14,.,TGTGCCAGCAGCTTCCGGACTGACTATGGCTACACCTTC,CASSFRTDYGYTF
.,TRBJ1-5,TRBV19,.,TGTGCCAGTAGTCCCGGACTTAATCAGCCCCAGCATTTT,CASSPGLNQPQHF
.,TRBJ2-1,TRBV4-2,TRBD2,TGTGCCAGCAGCCAAGATCTTGCCCCGGGACTAGGTCTCAATGAGCAGTTCTTC,CASSQDLAPGLGLNEQFF
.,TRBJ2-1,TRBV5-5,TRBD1,TGTGCCAGCAGCTTGATGGACAGGGAGAGGCAGTTCTTC,CASSLMDRERQFF
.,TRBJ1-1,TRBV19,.,TGTGCCAGTAGTATAGCAGGCCGGGCACGAATTATGAACACTGAAGCTTTCTTT,CASSIAGRARIMNTEAFF
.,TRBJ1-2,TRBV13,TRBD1,TGTGCCAGCAGCTTAGGCGACAGGGGCCCCTATGGCTACACCTTC,CASSLGDRGPYGYTF
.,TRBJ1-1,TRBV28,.,TGTGCCAGCAGTCCATACAGGGTCGGGACTGAAGCTTTCTTT,CASSPYRVGTEAFF
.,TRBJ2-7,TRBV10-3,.,TGTGCCATCAGTCCGCGGGGATACGAGCAGTACTTC,CAISPRGYEQYF
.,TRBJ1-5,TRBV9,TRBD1,TGTGCCAGCAGCCAGGGACAGATCAATCAGCCCCAGCATTTT,CASSQGQINQPQHF
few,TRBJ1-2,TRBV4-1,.,TGCGCCAGCAGCCAAGAAGTGGCAGGATCCTATGGCTACACCTTC,CASSQEVAGSYGYTF
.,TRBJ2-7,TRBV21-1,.,TGTGCCAGCAGCTCACCTACAACTCCAGCGGGTCGCTCCTACGAGCAGTACTTC,CASSSPTTPAGRSYEQYF
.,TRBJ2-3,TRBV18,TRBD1,TGTGCCAGCTCACCTGGGACAGGTCAAACGCAGTATTTT,CASSPGTGQTQYF
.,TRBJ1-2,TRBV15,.,TGTGCCACCAGCAGAGATCAGGGCGGATATGGCTACACCTTC,CATSRDQGGYGYTF
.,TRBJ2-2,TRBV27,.,TGTGCCAGCGCCCCAGGCCGCGGCGGGGAGCTGTTTTTT,CASAPGRGGELFF
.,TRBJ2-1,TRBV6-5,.,TGTGCCAGCAGGTCATCTTTCAATGAGCAGTTCTTC,CASRSSFNEQFF
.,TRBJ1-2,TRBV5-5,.,TGTGCCAGCAGCTTCGAAGGCGCGGGAGTCGGCTACACCTTC,CASSFEGAGVGYTF
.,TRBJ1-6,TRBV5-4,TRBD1,TGTGCCAGCAGCTTCGATGCTCCGGGACAGGGGCTATTAAATTCACCCCTCCACTTT,CASSFDAPGQGLLNSPLHF
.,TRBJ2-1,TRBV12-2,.,TGTGCAAGTCGCTTAGGGGAGCGGCAAAGGCGCAATGAGCAGTTCTTC,CASRLGERQRRNEQFF
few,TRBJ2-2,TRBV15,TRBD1,TGTGCCACCAGCAGAGGACCGGGACAGGGGGCTGGGGAGCTGTTTTTT,CATSRGPGQGAGELFF
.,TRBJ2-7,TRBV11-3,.,TGTGCCAGCAGCCCGCGGCGAGGGGGGGCTACTGTCTACGAGCAGTACTTC,CASSPRRGGATVYEQYF
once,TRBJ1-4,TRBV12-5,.,TGTGCTAGTGGTTTGGTAGGCGATGCAACTAATGAAAAACTGTTTTTT,CASGLVGDATNEKLFF
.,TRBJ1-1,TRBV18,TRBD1,TGTGCCAGCTCACAGGGGGCAGGGGGCCAGGTGAACACTGAAGCTTTCTTT,CASSQGAGGQVNTEAFF
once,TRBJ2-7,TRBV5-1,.,TGCGCCAGCAGCTTGGACTACCTCTACTACGAGCAGTACTTC,CASSLDYLYYEQYF
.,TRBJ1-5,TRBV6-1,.,TGTGCCAGCAGACTGTCGGGATATAGCAATCAGCCCCAGCATTTT,CASRLSGYSNQPQHF
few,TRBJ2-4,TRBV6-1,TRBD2,TGTGCCAGCAGTACCGGGGGGTTAGCCAAAAACATTCAGTACTTC,CASSTGGLAKNIQYF
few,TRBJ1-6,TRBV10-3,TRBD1,TGTGCCATCAGTTCGAGGGGGCAGAGTTCACCCCTCCACTTT,CAISSRGQSSPLHF
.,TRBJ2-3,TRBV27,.,TGTGCCAGCAGTATACTCATGGCGGGGAGCACAGATACGCAGTATTTT,CASSILMAGSTDTQYF
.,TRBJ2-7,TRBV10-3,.,TGTGCCATCAGTGTTGAAGGTTACGAGCAGTACTTC,CAISVEGYEQYF
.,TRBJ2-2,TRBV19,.,TGTGCCAGTAGTACAGCAGGGTTTCCGACCGGGGAGCTGTTTTTT,CASSTAGFPTGELFF
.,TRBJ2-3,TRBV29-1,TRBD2,TGCAGCGCGAAAGGACTAGCGGGAGCTGGGGATACGCAGTGTTTT,CSAKGLAGAGDTQCF
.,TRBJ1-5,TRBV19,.,TGTGCCAGTACTAATTGGGGGCGGGGTCAGCCCCAGCATTTT,CASTNWGRGQPQHF
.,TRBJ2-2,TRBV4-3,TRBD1,TGCGCCAGCAGCGTGCGACAGGGATGGTCCGGGGAGCTGTTTTTT,CASSVRQGWSGELFF
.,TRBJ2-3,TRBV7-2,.,TGTGCCAGCAGCTTAGCGCTGGTCCATACGCAGTATTTT,CASSLALVHTQYF
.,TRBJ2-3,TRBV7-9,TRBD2,TGTGCCAGCAGATCGGGGTTGCGGGGGGGCAGAACAGATACGCAGTATTTT,CASRSGLRGGRTDTQYF
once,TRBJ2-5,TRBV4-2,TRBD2,TGTGCCAGCAGCCAATCGCGGGGGGCGGGGGAGACCCAGTACTTC,CASSQSRGAGETQYF
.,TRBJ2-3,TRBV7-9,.,TGTGCCAGCAGCTTAGTGTTATCGGGAGCCGTCGATACGCAGTATTTT,CASSLVLSGAVDTQYF
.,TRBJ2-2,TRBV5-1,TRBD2,TGCGCCAGCAGCTTGATAGCGGGAGGCCAAGGCGGGGAGCTGTTTTTT,CASSLIAGGQGGELFF
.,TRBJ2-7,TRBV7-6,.,TGTGCCAGCAGCCTTCGATTGGGGGCCTCCTACGAGCAGTACTTC,CASSLRLGASYEQYF
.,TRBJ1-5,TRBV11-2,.,TGTGCCAGCAGCTTAGATGTTTTGGTTCAGCCCCAGCATTTT,CASSLDVLVQPQHF
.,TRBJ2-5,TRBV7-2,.,TGTGCCAGCAGCCCCGGTGGGGTCCTAGAGACCCAGTACTTC,CASSPGGVLETQYF
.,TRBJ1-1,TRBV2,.,TGTGCCAGCGAGTACGGGAACACTGAAGCTTTCTTT,CASEYGNTEAFF
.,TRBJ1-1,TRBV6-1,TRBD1,TGTGCCAGCAGTGTGCGGACAGGGAGAAACACTGAAGCTTTCTTT,CASSVRTGRNTEAFF
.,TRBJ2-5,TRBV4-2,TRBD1,TGTGCCAGCAGCCCCCCGGGACAGGGGAAGGAGACCCAGTACTTC,CASSPPGQGKETQYF
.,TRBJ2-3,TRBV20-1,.,TGCAGTGCCCAGGGAAGGGATACGCAGTATTTT,CSAQGRDTQYF